This T cell receptor (beta chain) emerged from a study of T cell repertoires in cytomegalovirus infection. In the case of this clonotype: Antigen specificity is unknown.

A single record per CDR3 protein comes from TCRdb applying MiXCR to the reads. Of roughly 350,000 distinct CDR3 sequences listed, just under 35% are singletons. The CDR3 consists of 16 residues. CDR1 KGHDR and CDR2 SFDVKD come from the germline V gene. Trimming took 3 bases from V and 0 from J, leaving 10 bases between them. Here the sequenced sample was cultured PBMCs, taken from culture after CMV antigen stimulation. This sequence was found in a human donor in good health (CMV status not recorded). Some clones in this sample may be carry-over from other donors' samples. V gene TRBV24-1 combines with J gene TRBJ1-4; D is unresolved. Written as DNA, the CDR3 is TGTGCCACCAGTGATCCGTCAGGAGCAACTAATGAAAAACTGTTTTTT. Residues: CATSDPSGATNEKLFF.